Listed here are 10 T cell receptor beta chains from one sample, sequenced in a study of blood T cells in healthy people across ages. For the second PCR, which ran for about 6 to 11 cycles, a sample-barcoded 5' primer and a J-beta primer mix were used. TCRdb processed the 5' RACE reads anew with MiXCR; each CDR3 protein has one entry. The data contain over a million distinct CDR3 sequences, less than 45% of them seen just once; the ten biggest clones take up around 4%. The specimen sequenced was blood. The receptor source for this set is a young woman in good health.

The chain is built from TRBV5-1 and TRBJ2-7, with 8 bases that match TRBD2. Trimming took 2 bases from V and 4 from J; bases not matched to a gene: 8. There are 15 residues in the CDR3. The germline V gene has CDR1 SGHRS and CDR2 YFSETQ. The CDR3 DNA is TGCGCCAGCAGCTTTCTAGCGGGTCCCAGGTACGAGCAGTACTTC. Translating gives CASSFLAGPRYEQYF.

This chain uses TRBV12-3 or TRBV12-4 with TRBJ1-2; D unresolved. The CDR3 sequence is 15 residues long. With 2 bases removed from V and 1 base from J, the gap between germline ends came to 11 bases. The CDR3 protein is CASSLSGRSNYGYTF. CDR3 DNA sequence: TGTGCCAGCAGTTTATCGGGGAGAAGTAACTATGGCTACACCTTC.

This clonotype appeared a few times. The CDR3 coding sequence is TGTGCCAGCAGCTTAAGGACACCGAACTCCTACGAGCAGTACTTC. Protein product: CASSLRTPNSYEQYF. The chain carries TRBV7-9 and TRBJ2-7; D perhaps matches TRBD1 (5 bases). Germline-derived CDR1 and CDR2 are SEHNR and FQNEAQ (reference sequence). The V gene lost 2 bases and the J gene lost 0 bases, with 11 bases spanning the gap. This CDR3 spans 15 amino acids.

This chain joins TRBV6-5 and TRBJ2-7; D call uncertain. V was trimmed by 2 bases and J by 1 base, leaving 9 bases between them. Germline V gives CDR1 MNHEY, CDR2 SVGAGI. The CDR3 has 14 residues. The CDR3 sequence is CASSYLPQSYEQYF. For the CDR3, the DNA is TGTGCCAGCAGTTACCTTCCACAGTCCTACGAGCAGTACTTC.

Ten or more counts support this clonotype. The chain is built from TRBV20-1 and TRBJ2-3; TRBD2 agrees at 10 bases. V shed 5 bases and J 1 base; nucleotides not matched to a gene: 6. The germline V gene has CDR1 DFQATT and CDR2 SNEGSKA (reference sequence). The CDR3 is made up of 15 amino acids. CDR3 coding DNA: TGCAGTGCTCCGCATACTAGCGGGGGCACAGATACGCAGTATTTT. Protein sequence: CSAPHTSGGTDTQYF.

The V and J genes are TRBV20-1 and TRBJ2-3, with 11 bases that match TRBD1. V was pared by 6 bases and J by 5 bases, with 4 bases of the junction left unmatched. From germline, CDR1 is DFQATT and CDR2 SNEGSKA (reference sequence). This CDR3 comprises 13 residues. In DNA form, the CDR3 reads TGCAGTGCATACGGGACAGGGGGAGATACGCAGTATTTT. This codes for CSAYGTGGDTQYF.

Comments on this clonotype: A much more abundant neighbour one base away suggests this may be a read error. This sequence joins TRBV7-9 and TRBJ2-4, with D perhaps matching TRBD1 (6 bases). The CDR3 runs 15 residues. Germline-derived CDR1 and CDR2 are SEHNR and FQNEAQ (reference sequence). V was shortened by 5 bases and J by 15 bases, with 26 bases between the two germline ends. The CDR3 nucleotides read TGTGCCAGCAGCCAGAGACGGGACAACTCCTACGAGCGGTACTTC. It yields the protein CASSQRRDNSYERYF.

This clonotype was seen only a few times. The chain uses TRBV2 and TRBJ1-2; D is perhaps TRBD1 (5 bases). Trimming removed 7 bases from V and 3 bases from J, with 12 bases in between. This CDR3 has 13 residues. Germline CDR1 SNHLY, CDR2 FYNNEI. The chain's CDR3 is CASKPDTDYGYTF. The CDR3 bases are TGTGCCAGCAAGCCGGACACCGACTATGGCTACACCTTC.

Only a few counts were recorded for this clonotype. The genes are TRBV7-9 and TRBJ2-1; D gene unclear. The length of the CDR3 is 11 residues. The germline V and J ends were trimmed by 5 bases and 7 bases, with 6 bases remaining between them. The V gene's germline CDR1 is SEHNR and CDR2 FQNEAQ (reference sequence). As DNA, the CDR3 is TGTGCCAGCAGCACGTGGAATGAGCAGTTCTTC. This encodes CASSTWNEQFF.

About this clonotype: Germline and junction disagree at one end, which may indicate a read error. The DNA for the CDR3 is TGTGCCGGCAGTGACCCCTGGGAAGGGCAGTACTTC. This sequence encodes CAGSDPWEGQYF. This chain joins TRBV27 and TRBJ2-7, with unresolved D. Per germline, CDR1 MNHEY and CDR2 SMNVEV (reference sequence). CDR3 size: 12 residues.